One sample yielded the 8 T cell receptor beta chains listed below, sequenced in a study of cytomegalovirus exposure and HLA in healthy donors. Measured with immunoSEQ multiplex PCR; TCRdb has only the in-frame clones, and not every one. The sample lists some 140,000 clones; approximately 87% were seen once. Sequencing was performed on PBMCs. These TCRs come from a man between 18 and 29 years old in good health and CMV-seronegative.

The J gene is TRBJ2-7, the V gene TRBV19; TRBD1 aligns across 10 bases. The CDR3 runs 14 residues. Losses at the gene ends were 3 bases for V and 7 bases for J; bases not matched to a gene: 6. CDR1 is LNHDA, CDR2 SQIVND, per germline (reference sequence). The CDR3 reads CASSILGQGVEQYF. In DNA, the CDR3 is TGTGCCAGTAGTATCCTAGGACAGGGGGTTGAGCAGTACTTC.

The genes are TRBV7-6 and TRBJ1-2; D possibly corresponds to TRBD1 (6 bases). Germline V CDR1 and CDR2: SGHVS, FNYEAQ. V lost 4 bases to trimming and J lost 6 bases, with 9 bases between them. This CDR3 contains 12 residues. In DNA form, the CDR3 reads TGTGCCAGCAGCTGGGGACACGATGGCTACACCTTC. Translated, it gives CASSWGHDGYTF.

V and J are TRBV4-3 and TRBJ1-5, with D maybe TRBD1 (5 bases). The germline V and J ends were trimmed by 0 bases and 6 bases, with 18 bases remaining between them. This CDR3 contains 17 residues. The V gene's germline CDR1 is LGHNA and CDR2 YSLEER. The CDR3 here is CASSQDHGGEASQPQHF. The CDR3 nucleotides are TGCGCCAGCAGCCAAGATCACGGGGGGGAAGCGAGTCAGCCCCAGCATTTT.

Only one count was recorded for this clone. J is TRBJ2-5 and V is TRBV27, with D maybe TRBD2 (5 bases). V shed 5 bases and J shed 1 base, with 17 bases lying between them. Germline V gene data show CDR1 as MNHEY and CDR2 as SMNVEV (reference sequence). The CDR3 is made up of 16 amino acids. The CDR3 region is CASSAYWGEGQETQYF. CDR3 bases: TGTGCCAGCAGTGCCTACTGGGGAGAGGGCCAAGAGACCCAGTACTTC.

V gene TRBV4-1 combines with J gene TRBJ1-3; no clear D. The CDR3 runs 14 residues. Germline CDR1 is MGHRA and CDR2 is YSYEKL. V shed 4 bases and J shed 0 bases, with 7 bases lying between them. CDR3 region: CASSLTDSGNTIYF. The CDR3 region has the DNA TGCGCCAGCAGCCTAACAGACTCTGGAAACACCATATATTTT.

This sequence joins TRBV28 and TRBJ2-1; 9 nucleotides match TRBD1. This CDR3 is 16 amino acids long. Germline assignment: CDR1 MDHEN and CDR2 SYDVKM. V lost 5 bases, J lost 7 bases, and 12 bases stayed unmatched. The CDR3 region is CASSPLSLQGANEQFF. CDR3 nucleotide sequence: TGTGCCAGCAGTCCGCTCAGTTTACAGGGGGCGAATGAGCAGTTCTTC.

This CDR3 is CAIMDRGQPQHF. The DNA for the CDR3 is TGTGCCATTATGGACAGGGGACAGCCCCAGCATTTT. This rearrangement joins TRBV10-3 to TRBJ1-5, with TRBD1 matching 9 bases. The CDR3 has 12 residues. Trimming took 9 bases from V and 7 from J; bases not matched to a gene: 4. CDR1 and CDR2 from the germline V gene are ENHRY and SYGVKD.

The rearrangement joins TRBV11-3 to TRBJ2-7; D is possibly TRBD2 (6 bases). CDR3 size: 15 residues. Trimming cost V 11 bases and J 0 bases, with 20 bases left between them. The V gene's germline CDR1 is SGHNT and CDR2 YENEEA. The CDR3 is CAASGHDFFSYEQYF. CDR3 coding DNA: TGTGCCGCGAGCGGGCACGATTTTTTCTCCTACGAGCAGTACTTC.